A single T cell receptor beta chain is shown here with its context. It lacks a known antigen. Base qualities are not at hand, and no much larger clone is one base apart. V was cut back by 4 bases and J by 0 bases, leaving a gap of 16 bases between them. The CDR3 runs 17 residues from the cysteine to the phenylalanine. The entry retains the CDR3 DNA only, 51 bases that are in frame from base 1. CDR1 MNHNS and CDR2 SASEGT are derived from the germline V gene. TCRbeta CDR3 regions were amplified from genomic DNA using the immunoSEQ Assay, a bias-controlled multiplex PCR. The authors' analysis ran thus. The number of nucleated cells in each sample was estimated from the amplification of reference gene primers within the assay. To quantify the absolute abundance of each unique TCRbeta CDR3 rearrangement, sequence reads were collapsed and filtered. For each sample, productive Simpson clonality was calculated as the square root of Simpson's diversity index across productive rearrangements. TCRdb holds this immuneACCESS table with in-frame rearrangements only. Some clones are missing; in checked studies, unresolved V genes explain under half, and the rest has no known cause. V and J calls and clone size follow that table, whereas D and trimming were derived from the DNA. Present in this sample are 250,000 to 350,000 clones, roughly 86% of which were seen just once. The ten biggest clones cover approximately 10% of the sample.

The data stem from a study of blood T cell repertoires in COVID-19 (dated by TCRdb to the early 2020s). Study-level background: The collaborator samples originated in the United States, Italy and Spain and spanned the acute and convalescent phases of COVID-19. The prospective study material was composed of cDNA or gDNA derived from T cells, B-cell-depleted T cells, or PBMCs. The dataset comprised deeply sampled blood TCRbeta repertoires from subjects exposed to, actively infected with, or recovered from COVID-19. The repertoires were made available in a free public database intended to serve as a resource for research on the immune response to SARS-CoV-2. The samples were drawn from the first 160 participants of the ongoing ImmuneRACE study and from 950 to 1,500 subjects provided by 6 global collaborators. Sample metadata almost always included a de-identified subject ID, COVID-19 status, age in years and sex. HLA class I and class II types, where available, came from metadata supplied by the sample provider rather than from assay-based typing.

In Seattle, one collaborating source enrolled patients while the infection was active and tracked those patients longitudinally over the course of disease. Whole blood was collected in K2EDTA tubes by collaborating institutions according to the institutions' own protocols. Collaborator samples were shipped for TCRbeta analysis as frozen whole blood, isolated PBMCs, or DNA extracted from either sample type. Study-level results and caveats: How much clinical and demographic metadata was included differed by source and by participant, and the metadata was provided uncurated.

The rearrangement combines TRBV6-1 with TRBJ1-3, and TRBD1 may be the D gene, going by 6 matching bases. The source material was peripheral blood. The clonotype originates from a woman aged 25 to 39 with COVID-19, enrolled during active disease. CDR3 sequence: CASSAGDVGTSGNTIYF. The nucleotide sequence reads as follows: TGTGCCAGCAGTGCAGGGGACGTCGGAACCTCTGGAAACACCATATATTTT.